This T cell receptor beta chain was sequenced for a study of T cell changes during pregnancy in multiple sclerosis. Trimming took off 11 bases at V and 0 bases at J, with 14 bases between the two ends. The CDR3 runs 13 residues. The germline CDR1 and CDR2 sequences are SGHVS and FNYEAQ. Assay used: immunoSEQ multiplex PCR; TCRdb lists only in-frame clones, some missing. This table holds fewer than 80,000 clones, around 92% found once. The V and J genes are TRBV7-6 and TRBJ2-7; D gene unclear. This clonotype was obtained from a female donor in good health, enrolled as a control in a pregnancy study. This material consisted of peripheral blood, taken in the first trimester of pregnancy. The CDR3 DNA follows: TGTGCCTCCCAAGCTCTTAGCTCCTACGAGCAGTACTTC. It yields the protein CASQALSSYEQYF. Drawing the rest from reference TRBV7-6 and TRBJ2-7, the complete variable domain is GAGVSQSPRYKVTKRGQDVALRCDPISGHVSLYWYRQALGQGPEFLTYFNYEAQQDKSGLPNDRFSAERPEGSISTLTIQRTEQRDSAMYRCASQALSSYEQYFGPGTRLTVT.